A single T cell receptor beta chain is shown here with its context. Its target is unknown. Amplification used 60 Vbeta primers and 13 Jbeta primers. Method: immunoSEQ multiplex PCR; TCRdb's copy keeps in-frame clones and lacks some. Seen in this sample are fewer than 150,000 clones; the ten most common clones hold about 2.1%. This record belongs to a study of cytomegalovirus exposure and HLA in healthy donors. The study's findings and limits: In an earlier analysis, about 87% or about 30%: the productive usage of most TCR beta V segments. HLA restriction was apparent for most CMV-associated TCR beta chains in a later analysis. A later analysis showed TCR association rates differing by HLA locus, peaking at DRB1 and lowest at HLA-C. Despite most TCR sequences being rare, some public TCRs occurred in many donors.

Germline V gene sequence: CDR1 MNHNY, CDR2 SVGAGI (reference sequence). CDR3 length equals 13 residues. With V trimmed by 6 bases and J by 7 bases, 9 bases remained unmatched. The rearrangement joins TRBV6-6 to TRBJ2-7, with 7 positions matching TRBD1. Sequencing input: PBMCs. This receptor was taken from a woman between 55 and 75 years old in good health and CMV-seronegative. In DNA, the CDR3 is TGTGCCAGCAGGGGGACAGACCCCTTAGAGCAGTACTTC. Residues: CASRGTDPLEQYF.